The source of this T cell receptor beta chain is a study of blood T cells in healthy people across ages. Germline V gene data show CDR1 as MNHNS and CDR2 as SASEGT. This CDR3 is built from 15 residues. V lost 9 bases, J lost 5 bases, and 20 bases lay in between. This clonotype was observed a single time. Alongside a J-beta primer mix, a sample-barcoded 5' primer served in a second PCR lasting roughly 6 to 11 cycles. Every sample gave at least 3 million paired-end reads containing CDR3. TCRdb re-analysed the 5' RACE reads in MiXCR, keeping a single row per CDR3 protein. The sample lists about 1.1 million distinct CDR3 sequences, around two fifths occurring once.

This receptor was obtained from a man aged 18 to 30 in good health. J is TRBJ2-1 and V is TRBV6-1; TRBD2 is a possible D gene (7 bases). The sample taken for sequencing was blood. CDR3 region: CASTERGGPNNEQFF. The CDR3 DNA is TGTGCCAGTACCGAGAGGGGGGGGCCCAACAATGAGCAGTTCTTC.